These 9 T cell receptor beta chains were all obtained from the same sample, sequenced in a study of T cell repertoires in cytomegalovirus infection (dated by TCRdb to between 2018 and 2021). This specimen's treatment or condition label, interpreted: in vitro stimulation with specific CMV peptide epitopes to enrich CMV-specific T cells. The sequencing machine was an Illumina HiSeq 1500. TCRdb reran the public reads through fastp at Q25 and MiXCR, keeping productive beta chains. Rows matching on CDR3 protein sequence are summarized as one entry with the most common DNA and genes. This sample lists about 770,000 distinct CDR3 sequences; almost 30% were detected once. Approximately 14% of the sample is taken by the ten largest. For these receptors, no antigen is known. Here the sequenced sample was cultured CD8+ T cells from PBMCs, taken from culture after CMV antigen stimulation. The receptors come from a human donor in good health (CMV status not recorded). Some clones in this sample may be carry-over from other donors' samples.

In the case of this clonotype: At one boundary the junction diverges from the germline segment, which might be a read error. The chain carries TRBV5-5 and TRBJ2-1, with D unclear. The CDR3 contains 12 residues. Germline CDR1 reads SGHKS; CDR2 reads YYEKEE (reference sequence). CDR3 residues: CASTLKGDEQFF. CDR3 sequence (DNA): TGTGCCAGCACCTTGAAGGGCGATGAGCAGTTCTTC.

The V call is TRBV27, the J call TRBJ2-3; possibly TRBD2 for D (6 bases). Germline-derived CDR1 and CDR2 are MNHEY and SMNVEV (reference sequence). This CDR3 has 14 residues. The V end lost 3 bases, the J end lost 5 bases, and 12 bases lay between the germline ends. CDR3 sequence reads: CASSFGLAEDTQYF. For the CDR3, the DNA is TGTGCCAGCAGTTTTGGGTTAGCGGAAGATACGCAGTATTTT.

This clonotype was found many times. The chain combines TRBV7-2 with TRBJ1-2; no clear D. The CDR3 contains 12 residues. CDR1 SGHTA and CDR2 FQGNSA come from the germline V gene. V shed 1 base and J shed 7 bases, with 7 bases lying between them. CDR3 bases: TGTGCCAGCAGCTTAGACCGCGTTGGCTACACCTTC. This sequence encodes CASSLDRVGYTF. Based on the CDR3 plus reference TRBV7-2 and TRBJ1-2, the full variable domain is GAGVSQSPSNKVTEKGKDVELRCDPISGHTALYWYRQSLGQGLEFLIYFQGNSAPDKSGLPSDRFSAERTGGSVSTLTIQRTQQEDSAVYLCASSLDRVGYTFGSGTRLTVV.

This clonotype was recorded a few times. CDR3 sequence reads: CASSESGGETQYF. The CDR3 DNA sequence: TGTGCCAGCAGCGAGAGCGGGGGAGAGACCCAGTACTTC. V usage is TRBV7-8 and J usage is TRBJ2-5, with 8 bases that match TRBD2. Germline trimming cut 5 bases from V and 4 bases from J; bases unmatched to any gene: 3. The CDR3 consists of 13 residues. Germline CDR1 SGHVS, CDR2 FQNEAQ.

J is TRBJ2-2 and V is TRBV29-1; D gene unclear. This CDR3 spans 11 amino acids. The V gene's germline CDR1 is SQVTM and CDR2 ANQGSEA. With 4 bases removed from V and 7 bases from J, the gap between germline ends came to 7 bases. The DNA for the CDR3 is TGCAGCGTTGTGGTGGACGGGGAGCTGTTTTTT. Its translation is CSVVVDGELFF.

This clonotype was seen a single time. The J gene is TRBJ2-1, the V gene TRBV19; D gene unclear. The CDR3 has 16 amino acids. V dropped 1 base and J dropped 1 base, with 11 bases sitting between them. CDR1 is LNHDA and CDR2 is SQIVND in the germline V gene (reference sequence). The CDR3 bases are TGTGCCAGTAGTATAGGGTATGTGGGTTCCTACAATGAGCAGTTCTTC. Translation: CASSIGYVGSYNEQFF.

This clonotype was observed many times. The chain links TRBV12-3 or TRBV12-4 to TRBJ1-5; unclear D gene. CDR3 length: 14 amino acids. Trimming removed 5 bases at V and 0 bases at J, with 8 bases between. The CDR3 DNA reads as TGTGCCAGCAGTATCACAGATAGCAATCAGCCCCAGCATTTT. Protein sequence: CASSITDSNQPQHF.

This chain connects TRBV6-1 to TRBJ2-7; 8 bases map to TRBD1. CDR1 is MNHNS, CDR2 SASEGT, per germline. The CDR3 is 15 amino acids. As DNA, the CDR3 is TGTACCAGCAGTGAAGATGGTACAGGGGGGAGGGAGCAGTACGTC. Amino acid sequence: CTSSEDGTGGREQYV.

This chain joins TRBV15 and TRBJ2-3; TRBD2 might be the D (5 bases). Trimming shortened V by 0 bases and J by 4 bases, and 11 bases separated the two germline ends. The CDR3 spans 15 residues. Germline V CDR1 and CDR2: LNHNV, YYDKDF (reference sequence). The CDR3 DNA reads TGTGCCACCAGCAGAGATATCGGGAATTCAGATACGCAGTATTTT. Translated, it gives CATSRDIGNSDTQYF.